This T cell receptor beta chain was profiled in a study of prognosis after radiotherapy for stage I lung cancer. V was clipped by 5 bases and J by 6 bases; unmatched bases: 12. The CDR3 loop spans 19 amino acids. The germline gives CDR1 SGHTA, CDR2 FQGTGA. From genomic DNA, two-round multiplex PCR was used to amplify TCR beta CDR3. Round one of PCR was performed, and it used primers specific to each TRBV and TRBJ gene. TCRdb ran MiXCR on the multiplex PCR reads and lists one entry per CDR3 protein. The table shows about 12,000 distinct CDR3 sequences, with roughly 50% occurring only once. Study results and caveats: Tumor specificity of expanded TCR clones went undetermined.

Concerning this clonotype: Its target is unknown.

Collection of peripheral blood, in a volume of 5.5 to 7.5 milliliters, was performed at each of two time points. This sample comprised PBMCs, obtained before or after stereotactic body radiation therapy (not recorded which). The rearrangement uses TRBV7-3 and TRBJ2-2; 16 nucleotides agree with TRBD2. The origin of this receptor is a donor aged 50 or older with non-small cell lung cancer. The CDR3 spells CASSPLGTSGRAGAGELFF. The CDR3 nucleotides are TGTGCCAGCAGCCCATTGGGGACTAGCGGGAGGGCCGGCGCCGGGGAGCTGTTTTTT.